This TCR beta chain was identified in a study of a mutant IDH1 vaccine in newly diagnosed glioma. Across the whole study: The treated group averaged 40.4 years old and was roughly 62% male, about 40% female.

The time point here: week 35, safety follow-up. In the vaccine, a single dose held 300 ug of the mutant IDH1 20-mer peptide, along with topical imiquimod. New WHO grade 3 or 4 IDH1-mutant, ATRX-lost astrocytomas were present in all donors. CDR1 LGHNA and CDR2 YSLEER come from the germline V gene. The germline V and J ends were trimmed by 0 bases and 6 bases, with 18 bases remaining between them. The CDR3 is made up of 17 amino acids. Method: immunoSEQ multiplex PCR; TCRdb's copy keeps in-frame clones and lacks some. Altogether about 69,000 clones are present, 70% to 90% being singletons, with the ten largest covering roughly 2%. As to this clone: The antigen is undetermined.

Study conclusions and caveats: Shifts in the top peripheral T cell clonotypes seemed unrelated to pseudoprogression.

The sample here was PBMCs, taken from a glioma patient whose treatment included an IDH1 peptide vaccine. V and J are TRBV4-3 and TRBJ2-4, with D perhaps matching TRBD1 or TRBD2 (7 bases each). This TCR was recovered from a man younger than 45 with glioma. The CDR3 protein is CASSQDFQGGGRNIQYF. CDR3 sequence (DNA): TGCGCCAGCAGCCAAGATTTCCAAGGGGGCGGGAGAAACATTCAGTACTTC.